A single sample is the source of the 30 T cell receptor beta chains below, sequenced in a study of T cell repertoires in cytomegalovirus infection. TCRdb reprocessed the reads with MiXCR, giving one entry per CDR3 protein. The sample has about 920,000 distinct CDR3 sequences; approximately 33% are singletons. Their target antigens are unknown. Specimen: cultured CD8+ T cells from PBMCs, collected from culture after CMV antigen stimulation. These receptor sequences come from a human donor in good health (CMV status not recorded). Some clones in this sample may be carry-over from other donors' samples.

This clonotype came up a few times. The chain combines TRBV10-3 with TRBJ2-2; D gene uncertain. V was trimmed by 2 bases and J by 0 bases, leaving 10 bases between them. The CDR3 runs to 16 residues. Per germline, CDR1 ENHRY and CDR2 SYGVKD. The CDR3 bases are TGTGCCATCAGTGAGCATCGGCAATCGAACACCGGGGAGCTGTTTTTT. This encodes CAISEHRQSNTGELFF.

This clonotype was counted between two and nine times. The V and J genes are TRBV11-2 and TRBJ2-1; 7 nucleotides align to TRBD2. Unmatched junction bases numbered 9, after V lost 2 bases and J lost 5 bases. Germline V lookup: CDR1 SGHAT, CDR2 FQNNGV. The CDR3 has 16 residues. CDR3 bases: TGTGCCAGCAGCTTATTAAGCGGGGATGGCAACAATGAGCAGTTCTTC. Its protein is CASSLLSGDGNNEQFF.

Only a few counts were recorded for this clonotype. The CDR3 reads CASSLGGLLIQTQYF. In DNA form, the CDR3 reads TGTGCCAGCAGCCTCGGTGGACTCCTCATCCAGACCCAGTACTTC. The chain uses TRBV12-3 or TRBV12-4 and TRBJ2-5, with a tentative D call TRBD2 (5 bases). The CDR3 covers 15 residues. The ends were cut back, 6 bases at V and 6 bases at J, with 20 bases in the middle.

As DNA, the CDR3 is TGTGCTAGTGGACGAAGTGTGGAGACCCAGTACTTC. This sequence encodes CASGRSVETQYF. The chain employs TRBV12-5 and TRBJ2-5, with D unclear. Germline CDR1 LGHNT, CDR2 FRNRAP. Trimming removed 6 bases at V and 5 bases at J, with 10 bases between. The CDR3 is made up of 12 amino acids.

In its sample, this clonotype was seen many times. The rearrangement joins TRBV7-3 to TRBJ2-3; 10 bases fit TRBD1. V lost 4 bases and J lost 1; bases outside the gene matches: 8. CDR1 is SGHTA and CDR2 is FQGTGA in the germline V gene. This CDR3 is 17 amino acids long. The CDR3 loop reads CASSSPRDRGGTDTQYF. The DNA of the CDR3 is TGTGCCAGCAGCTCCCCAAGGGACAGGGGCGGCACAGATACGCAGTATTTT.

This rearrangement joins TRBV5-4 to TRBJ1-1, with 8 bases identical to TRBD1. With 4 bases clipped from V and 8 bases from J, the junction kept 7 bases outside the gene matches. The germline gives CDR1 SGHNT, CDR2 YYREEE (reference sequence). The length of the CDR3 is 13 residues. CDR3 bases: TGTGCCAGCAGCGGATCCGGGACAGGAGAAGCTTTCTTT. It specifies CASSGSGTGEAFF.

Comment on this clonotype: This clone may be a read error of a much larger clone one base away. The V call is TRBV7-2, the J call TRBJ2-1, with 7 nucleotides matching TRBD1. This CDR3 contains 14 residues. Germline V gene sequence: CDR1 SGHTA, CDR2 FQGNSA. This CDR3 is CANSYLSGGSEQFF. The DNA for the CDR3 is TGTGCCAACAGCTACCTATCAGGGGGTTCTGAGCAGTTCTTC. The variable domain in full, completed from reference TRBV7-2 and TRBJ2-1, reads GAGVSQSPSNKVTEKGKDVELRCDPISGHTALYWYRQSLGQGLEFLIYFQGNSAPDKSGLPSDRFSAERTGGSVSTLTIQRTQQEDSAVYLCANSYLSGGSEQFFGPGTRLTVL.

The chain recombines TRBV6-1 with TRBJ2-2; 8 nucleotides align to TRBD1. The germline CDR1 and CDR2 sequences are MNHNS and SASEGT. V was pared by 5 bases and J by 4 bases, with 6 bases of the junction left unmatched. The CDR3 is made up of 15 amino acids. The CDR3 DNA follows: TGTGCCAGCAGTCACGGACAGGGCGTCACCGGGGAGCTGTTTTTT. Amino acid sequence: CASSHGQGVTGELFF.

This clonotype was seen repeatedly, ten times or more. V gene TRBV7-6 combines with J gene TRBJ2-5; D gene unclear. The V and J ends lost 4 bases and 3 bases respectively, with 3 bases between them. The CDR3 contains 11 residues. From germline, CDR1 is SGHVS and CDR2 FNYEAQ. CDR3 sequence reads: CASSYKETQYF. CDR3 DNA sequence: TGTGCCAGCAGCTATAAAGAGACCCAGTACTTC.

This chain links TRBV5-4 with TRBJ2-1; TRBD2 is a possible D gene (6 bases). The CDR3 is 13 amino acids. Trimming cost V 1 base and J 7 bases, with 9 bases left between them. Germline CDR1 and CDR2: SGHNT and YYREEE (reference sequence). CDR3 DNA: TGTGCCAGCAGCTTGCGGGAGTGGAATGAGCAGTTCTTC. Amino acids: CASSLREWNEQFF.

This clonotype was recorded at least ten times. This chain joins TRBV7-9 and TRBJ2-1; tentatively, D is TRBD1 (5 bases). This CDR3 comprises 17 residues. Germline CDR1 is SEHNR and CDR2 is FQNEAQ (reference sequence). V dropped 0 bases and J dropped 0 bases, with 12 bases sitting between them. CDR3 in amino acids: CASSLARRVRSYNEQFF. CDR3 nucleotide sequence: TGTGCCAGCAGCTTAGCGCGCAGGGTCCGCTCCTACAATGAGCAGTTCTTC. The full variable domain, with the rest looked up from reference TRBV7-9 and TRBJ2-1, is DTGVSQNPRHKITKRGQNVTFRCDPISEHNRLYWYRQTLGQGPEFLTYFQNEAQLEKSRLLSDRFSAERPKGSFSTLEIQRTEQGDSAMYLCASSLARRVRSYNEQFFGPGTRLTVL.

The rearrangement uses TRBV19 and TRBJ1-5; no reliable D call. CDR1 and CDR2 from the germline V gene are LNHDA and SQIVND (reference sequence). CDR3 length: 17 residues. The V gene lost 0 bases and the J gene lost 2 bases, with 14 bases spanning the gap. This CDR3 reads CASSIDLSVWGNQPQHF. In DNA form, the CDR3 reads TGTGCCAGTAGTATAGATCTTTCTGTCTGGGGCAATCAGCCCCAGCATTTT. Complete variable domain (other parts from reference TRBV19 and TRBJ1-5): DGGITQSPKYLFRKEGQNVTLSCEQNLNHDAMYWYRQDPGQGLRLIYYSQIVNDFQKGDIAEGYSVSREKKESFPLTVTSAQKNPTAFYLCASSIDLSVWGNQPQHFGDGTRLSIL.

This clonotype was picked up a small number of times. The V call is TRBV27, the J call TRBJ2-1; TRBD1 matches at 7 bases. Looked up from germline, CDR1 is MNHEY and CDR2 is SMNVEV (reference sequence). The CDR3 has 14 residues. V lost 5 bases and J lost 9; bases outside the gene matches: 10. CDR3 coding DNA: TGTGCCAGCAGTCTCGACCCGACAGGGATTGAGCAGTTCTTC. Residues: CASSLDPTGIEQFF.

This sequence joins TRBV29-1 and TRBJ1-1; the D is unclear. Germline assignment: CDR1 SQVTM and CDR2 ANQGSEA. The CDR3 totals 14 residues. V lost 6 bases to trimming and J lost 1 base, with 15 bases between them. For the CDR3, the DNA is TGCAGCGTCCCCGGCGGGAATACGAACACTGAAGCTTTCTTT. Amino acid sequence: CSVPGGNTNTEAFF.

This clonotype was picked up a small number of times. The CDR3 spells CASSERQGIVNTEAFF. DNA for the CDR3: TGTGCCAGCAGTGAACGACAGGGGATCGTGAACACTGAAGCTTTCTTT. The chain is built from TRBV6-1 and TRBJ1-1; 8 bases map to TRBD1. The CDR3 extends over 16 amino acids. CDR1 is MNHNS, CDR2 SASEGT, per germline. Unmatched junction bases numbered 5, after V lost 2 bases and J lost 0 bases.

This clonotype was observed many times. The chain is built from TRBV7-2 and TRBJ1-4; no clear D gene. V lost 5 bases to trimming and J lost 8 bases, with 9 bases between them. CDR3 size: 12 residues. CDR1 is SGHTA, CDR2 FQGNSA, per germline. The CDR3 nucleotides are TGTGCCAGCAGCGGTGGCGGAGAAAAACTGTTTTTT. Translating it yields CASSGGGEKLFF.

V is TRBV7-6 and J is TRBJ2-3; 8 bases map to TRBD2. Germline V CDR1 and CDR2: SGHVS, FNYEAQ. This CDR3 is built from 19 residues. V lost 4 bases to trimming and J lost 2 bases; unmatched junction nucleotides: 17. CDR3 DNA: TGTGCCAGCAGCTCTCACCCACACATCCCGGGACTAGTCACAGATACGCAGTATTTT. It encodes CASSSHPHIPGLVTDTQYF.

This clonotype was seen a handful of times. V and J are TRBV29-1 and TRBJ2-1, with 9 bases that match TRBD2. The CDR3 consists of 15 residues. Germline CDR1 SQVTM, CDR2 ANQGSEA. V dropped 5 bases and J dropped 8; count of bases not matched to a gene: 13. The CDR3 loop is CSVPLAGEWNDEQFF. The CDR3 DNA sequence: TGCAGCGTTCCATTAGCGGGGGAGTGGAACGATGAGCAGTTCTTC.

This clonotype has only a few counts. The CDR3 sequence: CASTDREDTEAFF. The DNA of the CDR3 is TGTGCCAGCACCGACAGGGAGGACACTGAAGCTTTCTTT. The chain has TRBV6-5 and TRBJ1-1, with 7 bases that match TRBD1. Germline V gene lookup returns CDR1 MNHEY and CDR2 SVGAGI. The CDR3 covers 13 residues. Trimming at V came to 7 bases and at J to 3 bases, leaving 5 bases not matched to a gene.

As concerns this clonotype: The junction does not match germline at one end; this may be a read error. CDR3 region: CVSSAYSGTNYGYTF. In nucleotides, the CDR3 is TGTGTCAGTAGTGCTTACTCGGGGACTAACTATGGCTACACCTTC. The rearrangement joins TRBV19 to TRBJ1-2, with D unresolved. CDR3 length: 15 residues. Germline V gene sequence: CDR1 LNHDA, CDR2 SQIVND (reference sequence). Complete variable domain (other parts from reference TRBV19 and TRBJ1-2): DGGITQSPKYLFRKEGQNVTLSCEQNLNHDAMYWYRQDPGQGLRLIYYSQIVNDFQKGDIAEGYSVSREKKESFPLTVTSAQKNPTAFYLCVSSAYSGTNYGYTFGSGTRLTVV.

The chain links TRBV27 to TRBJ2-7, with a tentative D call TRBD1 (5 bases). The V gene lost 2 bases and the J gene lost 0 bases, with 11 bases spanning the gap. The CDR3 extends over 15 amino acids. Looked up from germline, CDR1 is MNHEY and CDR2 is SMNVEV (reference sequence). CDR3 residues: CASSLGAATSYEQYF. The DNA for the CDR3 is TGTGCCAGCAGTTTAGGGGCCGCTACCTCCTACGAGCAGTACTTC.

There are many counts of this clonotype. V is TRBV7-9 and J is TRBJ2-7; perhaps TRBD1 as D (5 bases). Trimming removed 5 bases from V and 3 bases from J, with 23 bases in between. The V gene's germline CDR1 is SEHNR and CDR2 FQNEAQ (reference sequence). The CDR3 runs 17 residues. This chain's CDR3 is CASSPQRLRQSSYEQYF. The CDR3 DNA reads TGTGCCAGCAGCCCCCAACGTCTGAGACAGTCTAGCTACGAGCAGTACTTC. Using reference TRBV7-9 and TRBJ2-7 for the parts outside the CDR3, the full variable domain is DTGVSQNPRHKITKRGQNVTFRCDPISEHNRLYWYRQTLGQGPEFLTYFQNEAQLEKSRLLSDRFSAERPKGSFSTLEIQRTEQGDSAMYLCASSPQRLRQSSYEQYFGPGTRLTVT.

This chain's CDR3 is CASSLMAGGINEQFF. The CDR3 DNA sequence: TGTGCCAGCAGCTTAATGGCGGGGGGGATCAATGAGCAGTTCTTC. The gene calls are TRBV7-3 and TRBJ2-1, with 9 bases matching TRBD2. The length of the CDR3 is 15 residues. Per germline, CDR1 SGHTA and CDR2 FQGTGA. The V and J ends lost 1 base and 6 bases, in that order; junction bases with no gene match: 4.

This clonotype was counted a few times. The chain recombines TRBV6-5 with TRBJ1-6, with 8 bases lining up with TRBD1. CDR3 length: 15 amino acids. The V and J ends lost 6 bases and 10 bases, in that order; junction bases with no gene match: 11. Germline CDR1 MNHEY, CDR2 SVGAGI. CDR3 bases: TGTGCCAGCAGGTCCTCCAGGGGGCGATCCTCACCCCTCCACTTT. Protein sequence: CASRSSRGRSSPLHF.

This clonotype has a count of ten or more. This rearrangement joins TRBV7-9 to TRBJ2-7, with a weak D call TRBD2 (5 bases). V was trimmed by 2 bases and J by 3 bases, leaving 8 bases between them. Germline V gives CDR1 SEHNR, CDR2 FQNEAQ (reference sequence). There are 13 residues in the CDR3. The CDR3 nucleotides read TGTGCCAGCAGCTTAACGGGAATCTACGAGCAGTACTTC. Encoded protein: CASSLTGIYEQYF.

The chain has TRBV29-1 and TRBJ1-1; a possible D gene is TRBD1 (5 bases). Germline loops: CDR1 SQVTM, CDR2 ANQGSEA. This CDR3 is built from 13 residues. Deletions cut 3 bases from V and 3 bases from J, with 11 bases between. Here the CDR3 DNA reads TGCAGCGTTGAGGCAGGGTCGGACACTGAAGCTTTCTTT. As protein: CSVEAGSDTEAFF.

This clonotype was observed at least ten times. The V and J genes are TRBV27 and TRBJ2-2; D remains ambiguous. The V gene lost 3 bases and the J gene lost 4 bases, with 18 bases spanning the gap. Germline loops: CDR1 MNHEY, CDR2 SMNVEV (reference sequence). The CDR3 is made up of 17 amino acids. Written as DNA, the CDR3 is TGTGCCAGCAGTTTTACCACGGGTCCAACGAGCACCGGGGAGCTGTTTTTT. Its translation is CASSFTTGPTSTGELFF.

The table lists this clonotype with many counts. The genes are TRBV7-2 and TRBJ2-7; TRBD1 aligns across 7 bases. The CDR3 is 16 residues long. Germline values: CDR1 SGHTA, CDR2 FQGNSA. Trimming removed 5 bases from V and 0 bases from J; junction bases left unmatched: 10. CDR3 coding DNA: TGTGCCAGCAGCCCTGCCCCGGGACAGTACTCCTACGAGCAGTACTTC. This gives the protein CASSPAPGQYSYEQYF.

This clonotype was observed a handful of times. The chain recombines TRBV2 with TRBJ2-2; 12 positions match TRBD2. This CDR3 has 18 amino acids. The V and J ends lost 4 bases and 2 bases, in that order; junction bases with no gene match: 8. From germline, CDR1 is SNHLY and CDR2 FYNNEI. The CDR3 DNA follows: TGTGCCAGCAGTGCCTCCACTAGCGGGGGGACTAACACCGGGGAGCTGTTTTTT. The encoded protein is CASSASTSGGTNTGELFF.

The CDR3 sequence is CASSEVPDTGIYYGYTF. The CDR3 DNA sequence: TGTGCCAGCAGTGAAGTCCCCGATACAGGGATTTACTATGGCTACACCTTC. This sequence joins TRBV2 and TRBJ1-2, with D perhaps TRBD1 (6 bases). This CDR3 is built from 17 residues. Germline V gene data show CDR1 as SNHLY and CDR2 as FYNNEI. Between the trimmed V and J ends, which lost 1 base and 3 bases, there was a span of 18 bases.